Listed below are T cell receptor beta chains from one sample, sequenced in a study of CD8 T cells in Susac syndrome. TCRdb used MiXCR to reprocess the immunoSEQ multiplex PCR reads, holding one entry per CDR3 protein. The sample holds approximately 150,000 distinct CDR3 sequences, roughly 95% seen once. The sequencing input was CD4+ T cells from PBMCs. These receptors came from a human donor in good health. Each CDR3 is given without its conserved first and last residue. Fields, in order: J gene, clone size, V gene, CDR3 protein. Not every row has a clone size; where given, it reads once, few, many or a size class.

j_call: TRBJ2-7
clone_size: few
v_call: TRBV27
cdr3_aa: ASSQDRDPYEQY

j_call: TRBJ1-4
clone_size: -
v_call: TRBV12-3/TRBV12-4
cdr3_aa: ASSLGQGREKLF

j_call: TRBJ1-5
clone_size: -
v_call: TRBV7-2
cdr3_aa: ASSLVTGAGQPQH

j_call: TRBJ2-2
clone_size: -
v_call: TRBV6-2/TRBV6-3
cdr3_aa: ASSYLGKSYTGELF

j_call: TRBJ1-3
clone_size: -
v_call: TRBV3-1
cdr3_aa: ASSQGTGNTIY

j_call: TRBJ2-2
clone_size: -
v_call: TRBV28
cdr3_aa: ASRGDRGRTGELF

j_call: TRBJ2-7
clone_size: -
v_call: TRBV2
cdr3_aa: ASSELRGGYEQY

j_call: TRBJ2-5
clone_size: -
v_call: TRBV13
cdr3_aa: ASSLSQTSWVETQY

j_call: TRBJ2-3
clone_size: -
v_call: TRBV5-1
cdr3_aa: ASSRGDSLGADTQY

j_call: TRBJ2-3
clone_size: -
v_call: TRBV30
cdr3_aa: AWDRDIEDTQY

j_call: TRBJ1-5
clone_size: -
v_call: TRBV10-3
cdr3_aa: AISEIQDQPQH

j_call: TRBJ2-7
clone_size: -
v_call: TRBV29-1
cdr3_aa: SVEPQGYPYEQY

j_call: TRBJ2-5
clone_size: -
v_call: TRBV7-8
cdr3_aa: ASSSDPGVWETQY

j_call: TRBJ2-7
clone_size: -
v_call: TRBV3-1
cdr3_aa: ASSQPPDRGSYEQY

j_call: TRBJ1-2
clone_size: -
v_call: TRBV28
cdr3_aa: ASTGQGRVYGYT

j_call: TRBJ2-3
clone_size: -
v_call: TRBV12-3/TRBV12-4
cdr3_aa: ASSLGTDYTDTQY

j_call: TRBJ2-3
clone_size: -
v_call: TRBV6-1
cdr3_aa: ATRSGLSTDTQY

j_call: TRBJ2-5
clone_size: once
v_call: TRBV20-1
cdr3_aa: SARRRTSGRETQY

j_call: TRBJ1-2
clone_size: -
v_call: TRBV6-6
cdr3_aa: ASSDPGTSSWYGYT

j_call: TRBJ1-1
clone_size: once
v_call: TRBV7-9
cdr3_aa: ASSLIARVSF

j_call: TRBJ2-5
clone_size: -
v_call: TRBV7-8
cdr3_aa: ASIQGGLAGEETQY

j_call: TRBJ2-4
clone_size: -
v_call: TRBV12-3/TRBV12-4
cdr3_aa: ASSPLAGNIQY

j_call: TRBJ1-2
clone_size: once
v_call: TRBV7-2
cdr3_aa: ASSLETGPYGYT